This T cell receptor beta chain came from a study of shared clonotypes between healthy human individuals. The trim removed 5 bases at V and 2 bases at J, leaving 6 bases unmatched. CDR1 and CDR2 (germline): SGHRS, YFSETQ. The CDR3 has 14 residues. Points on this clone: What it recognizes is unknown.

Study findings and constraints: Naive CD4 clonotypes overlapped across a handful of donors at roughly 4.5%. Clonotype sharing among donors likely depends on sequencing depth.

TCRdb's copy holds only in-frame clones and misses some; the assay was immunoSEQ multiplex PCR. The sample lists 1 million to 1.2 million clones, around three quarters occurring once. The receptor was isolated from a young man in good health. Some clones in this sample may be carry-over from other donors' samples. Sequenced: memory CD4+ T cells from PBMCs. The subset was: CD45RA-negative fraction. The chain is built from TRBV5-1 and TRBJ2-7; 8 bases fit TRBD2. CDR3 in DNA: TGCGCCAGCAGGGCTTTAGCGGGAACCTACGAGCAGTACTTC. Encoded protein: CASRALAGTYEQYF.